This T cell receptor (beta chain) was found in a study of blood T cell repertoires in COVID-19 (dated by TCRdb to the early 2020s). At the level of the whole study: Samples from collaborators originated in the United States, Italy and Spain and spanned both the acute and convalescent phases of COVID-19. The material from the prospective study consisted of cDNA or gDNA derived from T cells, B-cell-depleted T cells, or PBMCs. The dataset comprised deeply sampled blood TCRbeta repertoires from subjects exposed to, actively infected with, or recovered from COVID-19. The repertoires were made available in a free public database intended to serve as a resource for research on the immune response to SARS-CoV-2. The samples were drawn from two sources: the first 160 participants of the ongoing ImmuneRACE study, and 1,254 subjects contributed by 6 global collaborators. A de-identified subject ID, COVID-19 status, age in years and sex were almost always included in the sample metadata. HLA class I and class II types, where available, came from metadata supplied by the sample provider rather than from assay-based typing.

Collaborating institutions collected whole blood in K2EDTA tubes following their own protocols. For TCRbeta analysis, collaborator samples were shipped as frozen whole blood, as isolated PBMCs, or as DNA extracted from either sample type. The paper as a whole reports these results and caveats: The quantity of clinical and demographic metadata differed by source and by participant and was supplied without curation.

TCRbeta CDR3 regions were amplified from genomic DNA by means of the immunoSEQ Assay, a bias-controlled multiplex PCR. For the original study's pipeline: Within the assay, amplification of reference gene primers was used to estimate how many nucleated cells each sample contained. To quantify the absolute abundance of each unique TCRbeta CDR3 rearrangement, sequence reads were collapsed and filtered. For each sample, productive Simpson clonality was calculated by taking the square root of Simpson's diversity index across productive rearrangements. The table was pulled from immuneACCESS by TCRdb, which kept in-frame rearrangements only. Such tables lose some clones; where checked, under half of the loss comes from unresolved V genes, and the rest has no known cause. The V and J calls and clone size were taken over from that table, and D and trimming were inferred from the DNA. The sample yields roughly 670,000 clones; over 80% were counted once. Over 0.2% of the sample goes to the ten largest clones.

In the germline V gene, CDR1 corresponds to SGDLS and CDR2 to YYNGEE. The CDR3 starts with the cysteine, ends with the phenylalanine, and has 14 residues. CDR3 DNA only is kept here, 42 bases in frame from base 1. With respect to this clone: Its antigen is currently not known. The germline gene is not matched at one end of the junction; a read error may be the cause.

The rearranged segments are TRBV9 and TRBJ1-1, with the identity of the D gene unclear. This receptor was identified in a woman younger than 35 with acute or convalescent COVID-19. Sequencing used peripheral blood. Read as DNA, the sequence is TGCGCCAGCAGCGTAGTTCCGGCGGATAGTGAAGCTTTCTTT. Its protein product is CASSVVPADSEAFF.